This T cell receptor beta chain was observed in a study of T cell changes during pregnancy in multiple sclerosis (dated by TCRdb to the late 2010s). Some background on the complete study: The study examined how the T cell repertoire changed over the course of pregnancy in women with multiple sclerosis.

The junction carries 26 bases between V and J, which are trimmed by 9 bases and 6 bases respectively. The CDR3 runs 16 residues from the cysteine to the phenylalanine. The DNA shown is the 48-base CDR3, in frame from base 1. CDR1 and CDR2 were assigned from the germline V gene as MDHEN and SYDVKM. Receptors were amplified or captured by the immunoSEQ multiplex PCR assay. TCRdb took over this immuneACCESS table, retaining in-frame rearrangements with V and J assigned. Such tables are incomplete; in checked studies, under half of the missing clones stem from an unresolved V gene, and the remainder is unexplained. For this sample the table gives roughly 39,000 clones, of which roughly nine tenths were detected only once. Of the sample, 0.7% to 1% is held by the ten largest clones. About this clone itself: The target of this receptor is not known. Per-nucleotide qualities are absent, and no much larger clonotype sits a single base away.

In this chain, TRBV28 is recombined with TRBJ1-2; a tentative D match to TRBD1 spans 6 bases. The clonotype comes from a female donor with multiple sclerosis, enrolled in a pregnancy study. The sample in question was CD4+ T cells from peripheral blood mononuclear cells, obtained before pregnancy. The CDR3 is CASRGNSGASWDGYTF. In nucleotide form, the sequence is TGTGCCAGTAGGGGAAACTCAGGGGCTTCTTGGGATGGCTACACCTTC.